This T cell receptor (beta chain) was obtained from a study of T-cell memory formation after mild COVID-19. This CDR3 has 14 amino acids. Germline CDR1 and CDR2: KGHDR and SFDVKD. The trim removed 6 bases at V and 6 bases at J, leaving 4 bases unmatched. This clonotype occurred many times. TCRdb itself ran the 5' RACE reads through MiXCR, one entry per CDR3 protein. The sample holds 25,000 to 30,000 distinct CDR3 sequences, approximately 16% seen once. The chain has TRBV24-1 and TRBJ1-6, with 7 bases matching TRBD1. The TCR originated in an adult who had mild COVID-19 (a few samples of this study predate the infection). Cell type and time point are not known. Sequencing input: PBMCs or a T cell subset sorted from them (not recorded which). CDR3 loop: CATSRAGGNSPLHF. Here the CDR3 DNA reads TGTGCCACCAGTAGGGCAGGGGGTAATTCACCCCTCCACTTT.